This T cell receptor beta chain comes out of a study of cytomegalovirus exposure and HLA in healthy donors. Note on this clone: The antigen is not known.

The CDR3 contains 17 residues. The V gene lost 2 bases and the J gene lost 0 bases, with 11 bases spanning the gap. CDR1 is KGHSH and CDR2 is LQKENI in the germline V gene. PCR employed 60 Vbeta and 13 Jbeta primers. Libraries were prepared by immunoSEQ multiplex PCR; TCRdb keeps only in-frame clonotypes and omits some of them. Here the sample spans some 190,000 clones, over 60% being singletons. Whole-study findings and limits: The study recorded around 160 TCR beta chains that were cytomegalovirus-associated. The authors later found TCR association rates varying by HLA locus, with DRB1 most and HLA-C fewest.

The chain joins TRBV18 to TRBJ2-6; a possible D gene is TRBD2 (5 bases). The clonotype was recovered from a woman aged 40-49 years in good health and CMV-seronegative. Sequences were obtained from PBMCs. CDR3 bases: TGTGCCAGCTCACCAGAACGGGGAGTCTCTGGGGCCAACGTCCTGACTTTC. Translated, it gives CASSPERGVSGANVLTF. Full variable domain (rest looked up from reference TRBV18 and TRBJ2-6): NAGVMQNPRHLVRRRGQEARLRCSPMKGHSHVYWYRQLPEEGLKFMVYLQKENIIDESGMPKERFSAEFPKEGPSILRIQQVVRGDSAAYFCASSPERGVSGANVLTFGAGSRLTVL.